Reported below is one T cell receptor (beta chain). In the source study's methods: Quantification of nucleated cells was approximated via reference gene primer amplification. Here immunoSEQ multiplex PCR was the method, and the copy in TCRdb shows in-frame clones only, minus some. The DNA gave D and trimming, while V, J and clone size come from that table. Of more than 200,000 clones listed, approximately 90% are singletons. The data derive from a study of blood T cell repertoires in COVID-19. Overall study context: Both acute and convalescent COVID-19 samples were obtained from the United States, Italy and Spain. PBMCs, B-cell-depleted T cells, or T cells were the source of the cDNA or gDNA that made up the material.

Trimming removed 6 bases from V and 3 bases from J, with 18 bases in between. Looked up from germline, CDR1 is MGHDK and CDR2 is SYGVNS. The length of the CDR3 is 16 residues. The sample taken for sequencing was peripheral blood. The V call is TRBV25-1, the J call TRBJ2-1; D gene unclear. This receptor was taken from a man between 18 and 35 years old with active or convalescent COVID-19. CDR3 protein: CASSPGARNFYNEQFF. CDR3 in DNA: TGTGCCAGCAGCCCTGGAGCTAGAAACTTCTACAATGAGCAGTTCTTC.